A single TCR beta chain is shown here with its context. The antigen remains unidentified. This sample is drawn from a study of Ad26.COV2.S vaccination and SARS-CoV-2 variants. Study findings and constraints: The TCR breadth and depth analyses may have understated or missed part of the total T cell responses.

Sequencing was performed with immunoSEQ multiplex PCR; in TCRdb, only in-frame clones are kept and a portion is missing. The table lists 400,000 to 450,000 clones, around nine tenths of them singletons. This CDR3 spans 17 amino acids. V shed 3 bases and J 2 bases; nucleotides not matched to a gene: 6. Germline V gene lookup returns CDR1 KGHDR and CDR2 SFDVKD. Described treatment: some 19 received Ad26.COV2.S at low or high dose, single or two shots; roughly 5 received placebo; per-sample allocation not given. After the first vaccine or placebo injection, samples were drawn on day 63. The sample was peripheral blood, taken in a trial of Ad26.COV2.S vaccine versus placebo. This clonotype was obtained from a person aged 18 to 65 who received the Ad26.COV2.S COVID-19 vaccine or a placebo. The chain is built from TRBV24-1 and TRBJ2-3, with 11 positions matching TRBD2. The DNA for the CDR3 is TGTGCCACCAGTGATCCGGGACTAGCGGCCCTCACAGATACGCAGTATTTT. It encodes CATSDPGLAALTDTQYF.